This T cell receptor beta chain was sequenced in a study of blood T cell repertoires in COVID-19. Study at large: Researchers got acute and convalescent COVID-19 samples from the United States, Italy and Spain.

Of note for this clone: Other DNA sequences in the same sample also yield this CDR3.

Assay: immunoSEQ multiplex PCR; the TCRdb copy retains only in-frame clones and omits some. The sample consists of 150,000 or so clones, 60% to 85% of them appearing once. The sample consisted of peripheral blood. The TCR was taken from an elderly man with acute or convalescent COVID-19.

The CDR3 loop reads CASSLGQYNEQFF. The CDR3 bases are TGTGCCAGCAGCCTCGGACAGTACAATGAGCAGTTCTTC. The gene calls are TRBV11-2 and TRBJ2-1, with D possibly TRBD1 on 6 matching bases. Per germline, CDR1 SGHAT and CDR2 FQNNGV. V dropped 5 bases and J dropped 4 bases, with 9 bases sitting between them. CDR3 length: 13 residues.